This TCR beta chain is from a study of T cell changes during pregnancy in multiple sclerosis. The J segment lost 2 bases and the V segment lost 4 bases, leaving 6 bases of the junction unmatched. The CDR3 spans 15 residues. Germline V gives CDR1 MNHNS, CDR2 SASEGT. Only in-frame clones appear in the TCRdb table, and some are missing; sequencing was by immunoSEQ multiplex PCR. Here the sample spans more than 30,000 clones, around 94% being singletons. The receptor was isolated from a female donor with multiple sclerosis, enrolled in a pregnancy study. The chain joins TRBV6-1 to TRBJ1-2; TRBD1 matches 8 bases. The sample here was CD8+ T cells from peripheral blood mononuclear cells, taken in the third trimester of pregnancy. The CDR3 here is CASSVGQGYNYGYTF. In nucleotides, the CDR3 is TGTGCCAGCAGTGTTGGACAGGGTTACAACTATGGCTACACCTTC.